This T cell receptor beta chain emerged from a study of blood T cell repertoires in COVID-19. Study in general: Researchers got acute and convalescent COVID-19 samples from the United States, Italy and Spain. Sample material is recorded as cDNA or gDNA derived from T cells, B-cell-depleted T cells, or PBMCs.

Authors' analysis steps: Reference gene primers were amplified, and this amplification served to estimate nucleated cell counts. Clones were read by immunoSEQ multiplex PCR, and TCRdb kept only the in-frame ones, dropping some. Clone size and the V and J calls come from that table; the DNA yielded D and trimming. This table has fewer than 350,000 clones, roughly nine tenths appearing once. Seattle-derived patients entered the study during active infection and were followed longitudinally. CDR1 MDHEN and CDR2 SYDVKM come from the germline V gene. J gave up 8 bases and V 3 bases, and 3 bases lay outside the gene matches. The CDR3 has 12 amino acids.

The specimen was peripheral blood. The gene calls are TRBV28 and TRBJ1-2; 7 bases fit TRBD1. The TCR comes from a woman aged 55-70 years with COVID-19, enrolled during active disease. CDR3 sequence (DNA): TGTGCCAGCAGTTTGACAGGGCCGGGCTACACCTTC. This encodes CASSLTGPGYTF.